These 28 T cell receptor beta chains were sequenced from one sample in a study of a mutant IDH1 vaccine in newly diagnosed glioma. These TCRs are of unknown antigen specificity. The repertoire was sequenced with immunoSEQ multiplex PCR; TCRdb's copy has only in-frame clones and lacks some. The table records 45,000 to 60,000 clones, 90% to 95% of them present only once. Described time point: week 11, during vaccination. A single vaccine dose contained 300 ug of mutant IDH1 20-mer peptide, and topical imiquimod was used with it. Here the sequenced sample was PBMCs, taken from a glioma patient whose treatment included an IDH1 peptide vaccine. The origin of the receptors is a middle-aged man with glioma.

A single count supports this clone. This chain uses TRBV10-3 with TRBJ2-1, with 12 positions matching TRBD1. The germline CDR1 and CDR2 sequences are ENHRY and SYGVKD. The CDR3 runs to 17 residues. The V gene end was trimmed by 10 bases and the J gene end by 5 bases; junction bases not matched to a gene: 15. The CDR3 loop is CATHPGQGASGNNEQFF. For the CDR3, the DNA is TGTGCCACCCACCCGGGACAGGGGGCAAGTGGAAACAATGAGCAGTTCTTC.

The V and J genes are TRBV6-1 and TRBJ2-7; D call uncertain. V lost 6 bases, J lost 2 bases, and 8 bases lay in between. The CDR3 spans 12 residues. Germline loops: CDR1 MNHNS, CDR2 SASEGT. The CDR3 bases are TGTGCCAGCAGCCGTATCACCTACGAGCAGTACTTC. Translating it yields CASSRITYEQYF.

The table lists this clone with a few counts. The V gene is TRBV2, the J gene TRBJ1-2, with 11 bases identical to TRBD1. Germline-derived CDR1 and CDR2 are SNHLY and FYNNEI. The V and J ends lost 6 bases and 7 bases, in that order; junction bases with no gene match: 7. This CDR3 is built from 14 residues. The CDR3, as DNA: TGTGCCAGCAGGCCGGGACAGGGGGTATCTGGCTACACCTTC. Translating gives CASRPGQGVSGYTF.

The chain has TRBV28 and TRBJ1-5, with unresolved D. Germline V CDR1 and CDR2: MDHEN, SYDVKM. The CDR3 has 12 residues. V lost 5 bases and J 9 bases, leaving 11 bases between the germline ends. CDR3 sequence (DNA): TGTGCCAGCAGTCTCGTCACACCGCCCCAGCATTTT. Translating it yields CASSLVTPPQHF.

This chain uses TRBV19 with TRBJ2-5; D unclear. This CDR3 has 14 residues. CDR1 and CDR2 (germline): LNHDA, SQIVND (reference sequence). Trimming shortened V by 4 bases and J by 5 bases, and 14 bases separated the two germline ends. The CDR3 region has the DNA TGTGCCAGTAGTAAATACCTCGAGGAGGAGACCCAGTACTTC. This encodes CASSKYLEEETQYF.

This CDR3 reads CASSLVWGREAEAFF. The CDR3 DNA reads TGTGCCAGCAGCTTAGTCTGGGGCAGGGAGGCTGAAGCTTTCTTT. This chain links TRBV7-9 with TRBJ1-1; tentatively, D is TRBD1 (5 bases). V was shortened by 1 base and J by 6 bases, with 15 bases between the two germline ends. The CDR3 contains 15 residues. CDR1 and CDR2 (germline): SEHNR, FQNEAQ (reference sequence).

This chain links TRBV6-6 with TRBJ2-7, with D hard to call. Trimming removed 3 bases at V and 3 bases at J, with 6 bases between. The CDR3 is 12 amino acids. Germline V gene sequence: CDR1 MNHNY, CDR2 SVGAGI (reference sequence). CDR3 protein: CASSYNRYEQYF. CDR3 nucleotide sequence: TGTGCCAGCAGTTATAACCGCTACGAGCAGTACTTC.

The CDR3 DNA sequence: TGTGCCAGTAGTATAAGGTCAGCCGCACGCTATAATTCACCCCTCCACTTT. Its translation: CASSIRSAARYNSPLHF. The gene calls are TRBV19 and TRBJ1-6; no firm D call. Germline CDR1 reads LNHDA; CDR2 reads SQIVND (reference sequence). V was clipped by 2 bases and J by 3 bases, with 14 bases between them. The CDR3 spans 17 residues. Combining the CDR3 with reference TRBV19 and TRBJ1-6 gives the whole variable domain DGGITQSPKYLFRKEGQNVTLSCEQNLNHDAMYWYRQDPGQGLRLIYYSQIVNDFQKGDIAEGYSVSREKKESFPLTVTSAQKNPTAFYLCASSIRSAARYNSPLHFGNGTRLTVT.

The genes are TRBV28 and TRBJ1-1; no clear D. CDR1 is MDHEN, CDR2 SYDVKM, per germline. The CDR3 covers 15 residues. V was shortened by 3 bases and J by 3 bases, with 14 bases between the two germline ends. The CDR3 bases are TGTGCCAGCAGTTTTTTGGAGGGTATTCACACTGAAGCTTTCTTT. It is translated as CASSFLEGIHTEAFF.

This clone was observed a few times. V usage is TRBV4-2 and J usage is TRBJ1-3, with 7 nucleotides matching TRBD1. With 5 bases clipped from V and 2 bases from J, the junction kept 3 bases outside the gene matches. Germline CDR1 LGHNA, CDR2 YNFKEQ. The CDR3 extends over 14 amino acids. Here the CDR3 reads CASSSTGTGNTIYF. The CDR3 region has the DNA TGTGCCAGCAGCTCGACAGGGACTGGAAACACCATATATTTT.

The chain links TRBV18 to TRBJ1-2, with D possibly being TRBD1 (5 bases). Germline V lookup: CDR1 KGHSH, CDR2 LQKENI. The CDR3 totals 13 residues. Deletions cut 3 bases from V and 3 bases from J, with 8 bases between. The CDR3 bases are TGTGCCAGCTCACCGGGGCAGGACTATGGCTACACCTTC. Translating it yields CASSPGQDYGYTF.

The rearrangement links TRBV29-1 to TRBJ1-1, with D uncertain. V was shortened by 3 bases and J by 5 bases, with 16 bases between the two germline ends. In germline, CDR1 is SQVTM, CDR2 ANQGSEA. The CDR3 has 14 residues. CDR3 nucleotide sequence: TGCAGCGTTGATGACCCCGCCCGAGGGACTGAAGCTTTCTTT. Amino acids: CSVDDPARGTEAFF.

The table lists this clone with a count of one. The chain combines TRBV28 with TRBJ1-2, with 8 bases aligning to TRBD1. Germline V lookup: CDR1 MDHEN, CDR2 SYDVKM. The CDR3 has 15 amino acids. V shed 5 bases, J shed 8 bases, and the junction held 13 bases outside the gene matches. In DNA, the CDR3 is TGTGCCAGCAGTATCCTCGTTGCCAGGGGGCGAGGCTACACCTTC. It encodes CASSILVARGRGYTF.

The chain couples TRBV2 to TRBJ1-5; no clear D. Germline assignment: CDR1 SNHLY and CDR2 FYNNEI. The CDR3 runs to 14 residues. V was clipped by 6 bases and J by 4 bases, with 13 bases between them. In DNA, the CDR3 is TGTGCCAGCAGGGGGAATGTGGGGAATCAGCCCCAGCATTTT. Its protein is CASRGNVGNQPQHF.

A few counts support this clone. This sequence joins TRBV10-3 and TRBJ1-2; D might be TRBD1 (6 bases). The CDR3 runs to 16 residues. The germline V and J ends were trimmed by 6 bases and 4 bases, with 21 bases remaining between them. The germline CDR1 and CDR2 sequences are ENHRY and SYGVKD. The CDR3 sequence is CAIREGGAGGGYGYTF. DNA for the CDR3: TGTGCCATCAGGGAGGGGGGGGCCGGGGGCGGCTATGGCTACACCTTC.

The chain combines TRBV25-1 with TRBJ2-5; D ambiguous. This CDR3 region has 14 residues. The V and J ends lost 1 base and 1 base respectively, with 7 bases between them. Germline values: CDR1 MGHDK, CDR2 SYGVNS. For the CDR3, the DNA is TGTGCCAGCAGTGAATTTGGGTCCCAAGAGACCCAGTACTTC. Residues: CASSEFGSQETQYF.

V usage is TRBV7-9 and J usage is TRBJ1-1; TRBD1 might be the D (5 bases). The CDR3 extends over 14 amino acids. V was shortened by 6 bases and J by 9 bases, with 20 bases between the two germline ends. Germline-derived CDR1 and CDR2 are SEHNR and FQNEAQ (reference sequence). This CDR3 reads CASSSDTGGGKAFF. CDR3 DNA: TGTGCCAGCAGTTCAGACACAGGCGGGGGAAAAGCTTTCTTT.

The chain links TRBV2 to TRBJ2-1, with TRBD2 identical over 14 bases. The CDR3 consists of 19 residues. Germline lookup yields CDR1 SNHLY and CDR2 FYNNEI. Trimming at V came to 4 bases and at J to 1 base, leaving 9 bases not matched to a gene. The CDR3 region is CASSGPGLAGVGSYNEQFF. The CDR3 DNA is TGTGCCAGCAGTGGACCGGGACTAGCGGGAGTTGGGTCCTACAATGAGCAGTTCTTC. Full variable domain (missing parts from reference TRBV2 and TRBJ2-1): EPEVTQTPSHQVTQMGQEVILRCVPISNHLYFYWYRQILGQKVEFLVSFYNNEISEKSEIFDDQFSVERPDGSNFTLKIRSTKLEDSAMYFCASSGPGLAGVGSYNEQFFGPGTRLTVL.

The chain combines TRBV27 with TRBJ2-5; either TRBD1 or TRBD2 may fit D (5 bases each). Germline CDR1 reads MNHEY; CDR2 reads SMNVEV (reference sequence). V was pared by 7 bases and J by 1 base, with 10 bases between. This CDR3 is built from 13 residues. CDR3 nucleotides: TGTGCCAGCAATCATGGGACCCAAGAGACCCAGTACTTC. Its protein product is CASNHGTQETQYF.

CDR3 nucleotides: TGTGCCAGCAGCCCAGAGGGCGGGTTCAGGGAGCAGTTCTTC. Its protein is CASSPEGGFREQFF. This chain links TRBV7-9 with TRBJ2-1, with D possibly TRBD2 on 5 matching bases. Between the trimmed V and J ends, which lost 5 bases and 10 bases, there was a span of 18 bases. There are 14 residues in the CDR3. Germline CDR1 and CDR2: SEHNR and FQNEAQ (reference sequence).

The chain combines TRBV2 with TRBJ1-1; 8 nucleotides align to TRBD1. The CDR3 loop spans 17 amino acids. Losses at the gene ends were 7 bases for V and 3 bases for J; bases not matched to a gene: 16. The germline gives CDR1 SNHLY, CDR2 FYNNEI. The CDR3 reads CASNLPAQGAWDTEAFF. The CDR3 nucleotides are TGTGCCAGCAACCTCCCCGCTCAGGGGGCATGGGACACTGAAGCTTTCTTT.

V and J are TRBV7-8 and TRBJ2-1; D may match TRBD1 or TRBD2 (5 bases each). The CDR3 loop spans 17 amino acids. Germline loops: CDR1 SGHVS, CDR2 FQNEAQ. The V end was cut by 5 bases, the J end by 8 bases, with 25 bases between. CDR3 amino acids: CASSQNRGHYGTDEQFF. As DNA, the CDR3 is TGTGCCAGCAGCCAAAACCGGGGCCACTACGGGACGGATGAGCAGTTCTTC.

This clone appeared once. The chain links TRBV5-1 to TRBJ1-5, with D perhaps TRBD1 (6 bases). This CDR3 region has 15 residues. Trimming stripped 4 bases from V and 2 bases from J, with 13 bases between. Germline assignment: CDR1 SGHRS and CDR2 YFSETQ. CDR3 amino acids: CASSEGGSGNQPQHF. CDR3 DNA sequence: TGCGCCAGCAGCGAGGGGGGAAGCGGCAATCAGCCCCAGCATTTT.

The sample holds one count of this clone. The chain employs TRBV28 and TRBJ1-1; 7 bases are a match to TRBD1. There are 13 residues in the CDR3. Germline values: CDR1 MDHEN, CDR2 SYDVKM. With V trimmed by 6 bases and J by 7 bases, 8 bases remained unmatched. CDR3 sequence reads: CASRTGTDYEAFF. The CDR3 DNA sequence: TGTGCCAGCAGAACCGGGACAGACTATGAAGCTTTCTTT.

V usage is TRBV2 and J usage is TRBJ1-5; D remains ambiguous. This CDR3 region has 17 residues. V lost 3 bases and J 2 bases, leaving 17 bases between the germline ends. Germline V gene sequence: CDR1 SNHLY, CDR2 FYNNEI. The CDR3 DNA is TGTGCCAGCAGTGAGCCCGTCGGGGTTATAGGCAATCAGCCCCAGCATTTT. It codes for CASSEPVGVIGNQPQHF.

A few counts support this clone. The CDR3 DNA follows: TGTGCCAGCAGTGAGGGCAGGGGCTCAGATACGCAGTATTTT. Its translation: CASSEGRGSDTQYF. The chain employs TRBV6-1 and TRBJ2-3, with D perhaps matching TRBD1 (6 bases). The germline gives CDR1 MNHNS, CDR2 SASEGT. The CDR3 contains 14 residues. Trimming removed 3 bases from V and 4 bases from J, with 11 bases in between.

The chain employs TRBV4-1 and TRBJ1-1, with D uncertain. The length of the CDR3 is 16 residues. V was cut by 0 bases and J by 0 bases, with 11 bases left in between. CDR1 and CDR2 (germline): MGHRA, YSYEKL. The CDR3 DNA follows: TGCGCCAGCAGCCAAGAGGCGACACTAATGAACACTGAAGCTTTCTTT. Translation gives CASSQEATLMNTEAFF.

The chain is built from TRBV5-6 and TRBJ2-7; TRBD2 matches 9 bases. V lost 3 bases to trimming and J lost 6 bases; unmatched junction nucleotides: 10. Germline CDR1 reads SGHDT; CDR2 reads YYEEEE. The CDR3 totals 15 residues. CDR3 sequence: CASSSYSGRAIEQYF. The CDR3 nucleotides read TGTGCCAGCAGCTCGTATAGCGGGAGAGCGATCGAGCAGTACTTC.